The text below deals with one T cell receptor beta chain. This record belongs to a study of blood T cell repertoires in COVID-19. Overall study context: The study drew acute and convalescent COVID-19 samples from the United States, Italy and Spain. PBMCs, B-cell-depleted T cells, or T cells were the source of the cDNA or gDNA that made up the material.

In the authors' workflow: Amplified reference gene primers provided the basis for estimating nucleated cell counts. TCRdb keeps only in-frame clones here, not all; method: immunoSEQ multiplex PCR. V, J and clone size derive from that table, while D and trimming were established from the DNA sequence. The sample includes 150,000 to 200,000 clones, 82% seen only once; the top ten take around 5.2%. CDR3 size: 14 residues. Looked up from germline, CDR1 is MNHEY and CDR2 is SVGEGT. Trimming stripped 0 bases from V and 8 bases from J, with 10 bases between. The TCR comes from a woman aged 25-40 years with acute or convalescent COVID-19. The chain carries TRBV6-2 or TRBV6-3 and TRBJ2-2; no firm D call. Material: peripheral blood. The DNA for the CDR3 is TGTGCCAGCAGTTACTCCATGATAACAGGGGAGCTGTTTTTT. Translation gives CASSYSMITGELFF.